Listed below are T cell receptor beta chains from one sample, sequenced in a study of blood T cell repertoires in COVID-19. TCRdb's table, derived via immunoSEQ multiplex PCR, lists solely in-frame clones and lacks some. Of around 140,000 clones listed, about 87% were seen once; the top ten hold 35% to 55%. The sequenced sample was peripheral blood. The source of these receptors is a human donor in a cohort sampled during active COVID-19. Both conserved end residues are part of each CDR3. A D gene is named only where the DNA matches it firmly. Clone size is shown for a subset of rows, as once, few, many or a class of expanded clone.

clone_size	v_call	d_call	j_call	cdr3_nt	cdr3_aa
once	TRBV30	NA	TRBJ2-1	TGTGCCTGGAGTGTCCCATTAGGAGGCTACAATGAGCAGTTCTTC	CAWSVPLGGYNEQFF
NA	TRBV20-1	NA	TRBJ2-7	TGCAGTGCTAGAGCCGGGTCCGAGCAGTACTTC	CSARAGSEQYF
NA	TRBV6-5	NA	TRBJ2-1	TGTGCCAGCAGTTCCGTGACACGAGACCACAATGAGCAGTTCTTC	CASSSVTRDHNEQFF
NA	TRBV5-1	NA	TRBJ1-2	TGCGCCAGCAGCTTTAACAGGGTAGATTTGGGCTACACCTTC	CASSFNRVDLGYTF
NA	TRBV27	TRBD2	TRBJ2-1	TGTGCCAGCAGTTTACCGGGACTAGCGGGACAAGGTGAGCAGTTCTTC	CASSLPGLAGQGEQFF
NA	TRBV2	TRBD2	TRBJ2-5	TGTGCCAGCAGCCGACTAGCGGGCACGACCCGGGGGGAGACCCAGTACTTC	CASSRLAGTTRGETQYF
NA	TRBV2	TRBD1	TRBJ2-7	TGTGCCAGCAGAGGGGACAGTTACGAGCAGTACTTC	CASRGDSYEQYF
once	TRBV11-2	NA	TRBJ2-3	TGTGCCAGCAGCCAAGTCACAGGGTTATCAGATACGCAGTATTTT	CASSQVTGLSDTQYF
NA	TRBV5-4	NA	TRBJ2-4	TGTGCCAGCAGCTTGGGAGGGACCAAAAACATTCAGTACTTC	CASSLGGTKNIQYF
NA	TRBV10-3	NA	TRBJ2-1	TGTGCCATCAGTGAAGAACGGACAGCCCCCTACAATGAGCAGTTCTTC	CAISEERTAPYNEQFF
NA	TRBV6-5	TRBD1	TRBJ1-2	TGTGCCAGTAGGAGGGACAGGGGATACTATGGCTACACCTTC	CASRRDRGYYGYTF
once	TRBV19	NA	TRBJ1-1	TGTGCCAGTAGTATCGTGAGAGGAAGCACTGAAGCTTTCTTT	CASSIVRGSTEAFF
once	TRBV5-1	NA	TRBJ1-2	TGCGCCAGCAGCTTGGAGGATGTCAGGGGAGGCTACACCTTC	CASSLEDVRGGYTF
NA	TRBV6-1	NA	TRBJ1-1	TGTGCCAGCAGTGAACCCTCGAGCTTGAACACTGAAGCTTTCTTT	CASSEPSSLNTEAFF
NA	TRBV5-4	NA	TRBJ1-5	TGTGCCAGCAGCTTGGAAGGCGGTCAGCCCCAGCATTTT	CASSLEGGQPQHF
once	TRBV3-1/TRBV3-2	NA	TRBJ1-1	TGTGCCAGCAGCCAGGGAGGGGGTACTGAAGCTTTCTTT	CASSQGGGTEAFF
NA	TRBV13	TRBD1	TRBJ1-3	TGTGCCAGCAGCAACACCTTGGACAGGGTATATGGAAACACCATATATTTT	CASSNTLDRVYGNTIYF
NA	TRBV4-1	TRBD2	TRBJ2-1	TGCGCCAGCAGCCAAGACGCTAGCGGGGGGGGGTATGAGCAGTTCTTC	CASSQDASGGGYEQFF
NA	TRBV5-1	NA	TRBJ2-2	TGCGCCAGCAGCGGTAGCGGGAACACCGGGGAGCTGTTTTTT	CASSGSGNTGELFF
few	TRBV21-1	NA	TRBJ2-2	TGTGCCAGCAGCATTAAACGACTAGCGGGAGACCAGGCGTTATTTTGGAACACCGGGGAGCTGTTTTTT	CASSIKRLAGDQALFWNTGELFF
NA	TRBV19	NA	TRBJ1-4	TGTGCCAGTAGTAGAAAAGAGGGACACCCGGAAAAACTGTTTTTT	CASSRKEGHPEKLFF
NA	TRBV4-1	TRBD2	TRBJ2-1	TGCGCCAGCAGCCAACCTAGCGGGGATATGGATTCCTACAATGAGCAGTTCTTC	CASSQPSGDMDSYNEQFF
NA	TRBV5-4	TRBD1	TRBJ2-7	TGTGCCAGCAGCCAGGCCGGGACAGCCTACGAGGAGCAGTACTTC	CASSQAGTAYEEQYF
NA	TRBV4-1	TRBD1	TRBJ1-1	TGCGCCAGCAGGACCGGGACAGCATCTTCCACTGAAGCTTTCTTT	CASRTGTASSTEAFF
NA	TRBV3-1/TRBV3-2	NA	TRBJ2-1	TGTGCCAGCAGGAGCGGGCCCAACAATGAGCAGTTCTTC	CASRSGPNNEQFF
few	TRBV7-3	TRBD2	TRBJ2-5	TGTGCCAGCAGCTTAACACTAGCGGAAGAGACCCAGTACTTC	CASSLTLAEETQYF
NA	TRBV11-3	NA	TRBJ2-3	TGTGCCACCGCATACCGGCGGTCCCCAGATACGCAGTATTTT	CATAYRRSPDTQYF
NA	TRBV7-2	NA	TRBJ2-3	TGTGCCTCCCGGCTGGGGCGATCCCGCGATACGCAGTATTTT	CASRLGRSRDTQYF
NA	TRBV19	TRBD1	TRBJ2-7	TGTGCCAGTAGTATAGAGGGGACAGGGAGGGGGGAGCAGTACTTC	CASSIEGTGRGEQYF
NA	TRBV9	NA	TRBJ2-1	TGTGCCAGCAGCTACGGACTAGGGGGTTCAGGTGAGCAGTTCTTC	CASSYGLGGSGEQFF
NA	TRBV6-1	NA	TRBJ2-5	TGTGCCAGCAGTGAAAAGGGGAATAGCCCCCAGTACTTC	CASSEKGNSPQYF
NA	TRBV14	NA	TRBJ1-3	TGTGCCAGCAGCCAAGATGGGGCAGGGCGACAGCTCTCTGGAAACACCATATATTTT	CASSQDGAGRQLSGNTIYF
few	TRBV5-1	NA	TRBJ1-1	TGCGCCAGCAGCTCGGGGGGAGCTCTCAGGGGTGAAGCTTTCTTT	CASSSGGALRGEAFF
NA	TRBV1	NA	TRBJ2-1	TGCACCAGCAGCCAAGATGAGGGTGGGAGGGGATGTGTCAATGAGCAGTTCTTC	CTSSQDEGGRGCVNEQFF
NA	TRBV20-1	NA	TRBJ1-1	TGCAGTGCTAAAAGACAGGCAGAAGCTTTCTTT	CSAKRQAEAFF
NA	TRBV2	TRBD2	TRBJ2-1	TGTGCCAGCAGTGTGGATAGCGGGAGAAACAATGAGCAGTTCTTC	CASSVDSGRNNEQFF
NA	TRBV11-2	NA	TRBJ2-5	TGTGCCAGCAGCTTAGACTCTATACAAGAGACCCAGTACTTC	CASSLDSIQETQYF
few	TRBV3-1/TRBV3-2	TRBD2	TRBJ2-7	TGTGCCAGCAGCCAAGACAGCGGGGGGGAATACGAGCAGTACTTC	CASSQDSGGEYEQYF
NA	TRBV20-1	TRBD2	TRBJ2-3	TGCAGTGCTAGTAGCGGGAGCCTGACGGCAGATACGCAGTATTTT	CSASSGSLTADTQYF
NA	TRBV5-1	TRBD2	TRBJ2-2	TGCGCCAGCAGCACGGGACTAAACACCGGGGAGCTGTTTTTT	CASSTGLNTGELFF
NA	TRBV4-2	NA	TRBJ1-2	TGTGCCAGCAGCCAAGAAAGCGGACAGAACTATGGCTACACCTTC	CASSQESGQNYGYTF
NA	TRBV2	TRBD2	TRBJ2-1	TGTGCCAGCAGCCGTAGCGGGAGCTCCTACAATGAGCAGTTCTTC	CASSRSGSSYNEQFF
NA	TRBV3-1/TRBV3-2	NA	TRBJ2-2	TGTGCCAGCAGCACCCCCTCTGGGGGGAGGAACACCGGGGAGCTGTTTTTT	CASSTPSGGRNTGELFF
NA	TRBV13	TRBD1	TRBJ2-7	TGTGCCAGCAGCGACACCGGGACAGCCCTCTCGGGAGAGCAGTACTTC	CASSDTGTALSGEQYF
NA	TRBV4-1	TRBD2	TRBJ2-6	TGCGCCAGCAGCCAAATAGGACTAGTGTTTTCTGGGGCCAACGTCCTGACTTTC	CASSQIGLVFSGANVLTF